The sequence of this TCR beta chain was determined in a study of T cell responses to AZD1222 COVID-19 vaccine. The CDR3 spans 11 residues. V was clipped by 7 bases and J by 8 bases, with 8 bases between them. CDR1 is MDHEN and CDR2 is SYDVKM in the germline V gene. Overall study results and limits: The sample set comprised mostly white British donors with more females, and clonal diversity was possibly underestimated.

Regarding this clone: Its matching antigen is unknown. At the DNA level, this CDR3 is encoded by other sequences in the same sample as well.

The assay was immunoSEQ multiplex PCR, and TCRdb's table has in-frame clones only and misses some. The table has 130,000 to 150,000 clones, roughly nine tenths seen once. This clonotype was sampled from an adult in good health. The source was peripheral blood, collected on day 0 of AZD1222 vaccination. The chain carries TRBV28 and TRBJ1-4; D uncertain. CDR3 loop: CASTSREKLFF. CDR3 sequence (DNA): TGTGCCAGCACTTCTAGGGAAAAACTGTTTTTT. Full variable domain (rest looked up from reference TRBV28 and TRBJ1-4): DVKVTQSSRYLVKRTGEKVFLECVQDMDHENMFWYRQDPGLGLRLIYFSYDVKMKEKGDIPEGYSVSREKKERFSLILESASTNQTSMYLCASTSREKLFFGSGTQLSVL.